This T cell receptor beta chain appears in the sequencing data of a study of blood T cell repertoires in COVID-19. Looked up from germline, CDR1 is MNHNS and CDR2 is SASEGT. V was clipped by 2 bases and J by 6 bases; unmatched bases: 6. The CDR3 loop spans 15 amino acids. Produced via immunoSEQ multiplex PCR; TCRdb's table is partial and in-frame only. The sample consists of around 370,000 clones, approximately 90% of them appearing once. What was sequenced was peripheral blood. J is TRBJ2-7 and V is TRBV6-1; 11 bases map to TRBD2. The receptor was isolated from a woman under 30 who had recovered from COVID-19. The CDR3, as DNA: TGTGCCAGCAGTGAAACTAGCGGGAGACTGGGCGAGCAGTACGTC. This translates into CASSETSGRLGEQYV.